This T cell receptor (beta chain) is from a study of T cell repertoires in cytomegalovirus infection (dated by TCRdb to the late 2010s). In terms of the full investigation: The HLA type of each donor mattered for the analysis, because public TCR beta signatures pointed to carriage of CMV infection along with the matching HLA type. General study outcomes and caveats: Cumulative frequency of public TCR beta family members discriminated carriers of CMV infection plus the relevant HLA type in this cohort and an independent roughly 320-donor cohort. The ex vivo response was dominated by HLA-C-restricted CMV-specific TCR beta clonotypes, which also provided the single most frequent clonotype in two of eight donors.

Ten or more counts support this clonotype. Its cognate antigen has yet to be identified. The sample holds no much larger clone one base away, and base qualities are not on file. Sequencing was carried out with an Illumina HiSeq 1500. The public reads were reprocessed in TCRdb via fastp at Q25 and MiXCR, keeping in-frame beta chains. Rows are unified per CDR3 protein, each entry keeping the most common DNA and genes. The sample contains about 680,000 distinct CDR3 sequences, roughly 24% of them found a single time. The top ten constitute 8% of the sample. Clipping removes 2 bases from V and 0 bases from J, with 6 as the unmatched junction base count. Taken from cysteine to phenylalanine, the CDR3 has 17 residues. Only the CDR3 portion is preserved as DNA: 51 bases, with reading frame beginning at the first base. The germline V gene supplies CDR1 SGHVS and CDR2 FQNEAQ.

The TCR was taken from a human donor in good health (CMV status not recorded). Some clones in this sample may be carry-over from other donors' samples. The chain is made from TRBV7-8 and TRBJ2-2, with 7 bases matching TRBD1. Sequenced material: CD8+ T cells from PBMCs. The DNA is as follows: TGTGCCAGCAGCTTATCCCGGACAGGACCGAACACCGGGGAGCTGTTTTTT. Translated, this gives CASSLSRTGPNTGELFF.